This is a list of T cell receptor beta chains from one sample in a study of PD-L1 blockade in urothelial cancer. Measured with immunoSEQ multiplex PCR; TCRdb has only the in-frame clones, and not every one. Of more than 90,000 clones in the sample, 85% to 95% were seen once. The sequencing here drew on PBMCs, taken around atezolizumab (anti-PD-L1) treatment. The receptors were gathered from a man between 60 and 75 years old with urothelial cancer. Both conserved end residues are part of each CDR3. Each record gives: V gene, D gene, clone size, J gene, CDR3 DNA, CDR3 protein. The D gene is left open where the match is weak. The listing skips clone size in some rows; elsewhere it reads once, few, many or a size class.

v_call: TRBV4-3; d_call: TRBD1; clone_size: .; j_call: TRBJ1-1; cdr3_nt: TGCGCCAGCAGCCAAGATAATACGGACAGGGTGGGGGGAAAGAACACTGAAGCTTTCTTT; cdr3_aa: CASSQDNTDRVGGKNTEAFF
v_call: TRBV15; d_call: TRBD1; clone_size: once; j_call: TRBJ1-4; cdr3_nt: TGTGCCACCAGCAGAGATCGGGGACAGGGTGGAAAACTGTTTTTT; cdr3_aa: CATSRDRGQGGKLFF
v_call: TRBV5-1; d_call: TRBD2; clone_size: .; j_call: TRBJ2-2; cdr3_nt: TGCGCCAGCAGCTCACCCGGGACTAGCAATGCCGGGGAGCTGTTTTTT; cdr3_aa: CASSSPGTSNAGELFF
v_call: TRBV4-3; d_call: TRBD1; clone_size: .; j_call: TRBJ2-1; cdr3_nt: TGCGCCAGCAGGCCGGACAGGTTGAGCTCCTACAATGAGCAGTTCTTC; cdr3_aa: CASRPDRLSSYNEQFF
v_call: TRBV5-1; d_call: .; clone_size: .; j_call: TRBJ2-3; cdr3_nt: TGCGCCAGCAGCGTACTAGCCTTGCATACGCAGTATTTT; cdr3_aa: CASSVLALHTQYF
v_call: TRBV5-1; d_call: .; clone_size: .; j_call: TRBJ2-1; cdr3_nt: TGCGCCAGCAGCAGAGGGAAGACAGGCAATGAGCAGTTCTTC; cdr3_aa: CASSRGKTGNEQFF
v_call: TRBV4-2; d_call: TRBD1; clone_size: .; j_call: TRBJ2-7; cdr3_nt: TGTGCCAGCAGCCAAGGTCAGGGGGCCTACGAGCAGTACTTC; cdr3_aa: CASSQGQGAYEQYF
v_call: TRBV2; d_call: .; clone_size: .; j_call: TRBJ1-1; cdr3_nt: .; cdr3_aa: CASSSSGLLNTEAFF
v_call: TRBV10-2; d_call: .; clone_size: .; j_call: TRBJ2-7; cdr3_nt: TGCGCCAGCAGTGAGGGGAGGCCCTACGAGCAGTACTTC; cdr3_aa: CASSEGRPYEQYF
v_call: TRBV2; d_call: TRBD1; clone_size: .; j_call: TRBJ1-5; cdr3_nt: TGTGCCAGCAGTGAAGTGCCAGGGGGGCAGCCCCAGCATTTT; cdr3_aa: CASSEVPGGQPQHF
v_call: TRBV7-2; d_call: TRBD1; clone_size: .; j_call: TRBJ1-5; cdr3_nt: TGTGCCAGCAGCTTAGCCGGACAGGCTAATCAGCCCCAGCATTTT; cdr3_aa: CASSLAGQANQPQHF
v_call: TRBV2; d_call: TRBD2; clone_size: .; j_call: TRBJ2-1; cdr3_nt: TGTGCCAGCAGCCTTCGAGCGGGAGGGCCAGATGAGCAGTTCTTC; cdr3_aa: CASSLRAGGPDEQFF
v_call: TRBV11-1; d_call: .; clone_size: .; j_call: TRBJ2-5; cdr3_nt: TGTGCCAGCAGCATCGGGATGGGCCAAGAGACCCAGTACTTC; cdr3_aa: CASSIGMGQETQYF
v_call: TRBV11-1; d_call: .; clone_size: few; j_call: TRBJ1-3; cdr3_nt: TGTGCCAGCAGCCACAGGGTCTCTGGAAACACCATATATTTT; cdr3_aa: CASSHRVSGNTIYF
v_call: TRBV5-1; d_call: TRBD1; clone_size: .; j_call: TRBJ2-1; cdr3_nt: TGCGCCAGCAGCCCGCGACAGGGTTCCTACAATGAGCAGTTCTTC; cdr3_aa: CASSPRQGSYNEQFF
v_call: TRBV5-4; d_call: TRBD1; clone_size: .; j_call: TRBJ2-7; cdr3_nt: TGTGCCAGCAACTTGGACAGGGGCCACGAGCAGTACTTC; cdr3_aa: CASNLDRGHEQYF
v_call: TRBV7-9; d_call: TRBD2; clone_size: .; j_call: TRBJ2-1; cdr3_nt: TGTGCCAGCAGCCTCCGTAGCGGGCTTGCCAATGAGCAGTTCTTC; cdr3_aa: CASSLRSGLANEQFF
v_call: TRBV27; d_call: .; clone_size: .; j_call: TRBJ2-2; cdr3_nt: TGTGCCAGCAGTTCAGTCACAGGGGGGGATACCGGGGAGCTGTTTTTT; cdr3_aa: CASSSVTGGDTGELFF
v_call: TRBV6-1; d_call: .; clone_size: .; j_call: TRBJ2-3; cdr3_nt: TGTGCCAGCAGTGAAGAGCGAGCAGGGGCAGGGGGGACAGATACGCAGTATTTT; cdr3_aa: CASSEERAGAGGTDTQYF
v_call: TRBV4-2; d_call: .; clone_size: .; j_call: TRBJ2-3; cdr3_nt: TGTGCCAGCAGCCAAGATCGACTGGAGGCGGATACGCAGTATTTT; cdr3_aa: CASSQDRLEADTQYF
v_call: TRBV18; d_call: .; clone_size: .; j_call: TRBJ1-5; cdr3_nt: TGTGCCAGCTCACCAGGACCTCAGGGGAGCAATCAGCCCCAGCATTTT; cdr3_aa: CASSPGPQGSNQPQHF
v_call: TRBV30; d_call: TRBD1; clone_size: .; j_call: TRBJ1-5; cdr3_nt: TGTGCCTGGAGTGGGTCAGGGGGAATCAATCAGCCCCAGCATTTT; cdr3_aa: CAWSGSGGINQPQHF
v_call: TRBV6-1; d_call: TRBD1; clone_size: .; j_call: TRBJ1-5; cdr3_nt: TGTGCCAGCACCACCCTGACAGGGGAGGGACAGCCCCAGCATTTT; cdr3_aa: CASTTLTGEGQPQHF
v_call: TRBV7-2; d_call: TRBD2; clone_size: .; j_call: TRBJ2-2; cdr3_nt: TGTGCCAGCAGCTTCGTGGGACTAGCGGCCACCGGGGAGCTGTTTTTT; cdr3_aa: CASSFVGLAATGELFF
v_call: TRBV5-1; d_call: .; clone_size: once; j_call: TRBJ2-2; cdr3_nt: TGCGCCAGCAGCTTCCAGGGTACGAACACCGGGGAGCTGTTTTTT; cdr3_aa: CASSFQGTNTGELFF
v_call: TRBV2; d_call: .; clone_size: .; j_call: TRBJ1-2; cdr3_nt: TGTGCCAGCAGGGGAACGACAGGAGGAGCTGGCTACACCTTC; cdr3_aa: CASRGTTGGAGYTF
v_call: TRBV5-1; d_call: .; clone_size: .; j_call: TRBJ2-5; cdr3_nt: TGCGCCAGCAGCTTGATAGCGGTGCAAGAGACCCAGTACTTC; cdr3_aa: CASSLIAVQETQYF
v_call: TRBV5-4; d_call: TRBD2; clone_size: .; j_call: TRBJ2-7; cdr3_nt: TGTGCCAGCAGCCCCGGGGGTAGCGGGGGGGCGGACGAGCAGTACTTC; cdr3_aa: CASSPGGSGGADEQYF
v_call: TRBV5-1; d_call: .; clone_size: .; j_call: TRBJ2-2; cdr3_nt: TGCGCCAGCAGCTTACAGGTGAACACCGGGGAGCTGTTTTTT; cdr3_aa: CASSLQVNTGELFF
v_call: TRBV10-2; d_call: .; clone_size: .; j_call: TRBJ2-5; cdr3_nt: TGCGCCAGCAGAGATAGCGGTCAAGAGACCCAGTACTTC; cdr3_aa: CASRDSGQETQYF
v_call: TRBV5-1; d_call: .; clone_size: .; j_call: TRBJ2-7; cdr3_nt: TGCGCCAGCAGCTTGGCGTGGCAAAGGATGGAGAGCTCCTACGAGCAGTACTTC; cdr3_aa: CASSLAWQRMESSYEQYF
v_call: TRBV29-1; d_call: .; clone_size: .; j_call: TRBJ2-3; cdr3_nt: TGCAGCGTTGGGGGGCTGGGTGGAGATACGCAGTATTTT; cdr3_aa: CSVGGLGGDTQYF
v_call: TRBV5-4; d_call: .; clone_size: .; j_call: TRBJ1-1; cdr3_nt: TGTGCCAGCAGCCATCAAGCGGGGGGTTTCGCTGAAGCTTTCTTT; cdr3_aa: CASSHQAGGFAEAFF
v_call: TRBV28; d_call: .; clone_size: .; j_call: TRBJ2-1; cdr3_nt: TGTGCCAGTGCCCGCGGACTCCTCAACTACAATGAGCAGTTCTTC; cdr3_aa: CASARGLLNYNEQFF
v_call: TRBV10-1; d_call: .; clone_size: .; j_call: TRBJ1-1; cdr3_nt: TGCGCCAGCTATGTTGGACAGCACTTCGAGAACACTGAAGCTTTCTTT; cdr3_aa: CASYVGQHFENTEAFF
v_call: TRBV5-4; d_call: TRBD1; clone_size: .; j_call: TRBJ2-7; cdr3_nt: TGTGCCAGCAGCCTCACAGGGGGTTCCGAGCAGTACTTC; cdr3_aa: CASSLTGGSEQYF
v_call: TRBV5-1; d_call: .; clone_size: .; j_call: TRBJ2-3; cdr3_nt: TGCGCCAGCAGCTTGTTGGGAGTTAGCACAGATACGCAGTATTTT; cdr3_aa: CASSLLGVSTDTQYF
v_call: TRBV18; d_call: TRBD2; clone_size: .; j_call: TRBJ2-1; cdr3_nt: TGTGCCAGCTCACAAGCGGGATTGATAGATGAGCAGTTCTTC; cdr3_aa: CASSQAGLIDEQFF